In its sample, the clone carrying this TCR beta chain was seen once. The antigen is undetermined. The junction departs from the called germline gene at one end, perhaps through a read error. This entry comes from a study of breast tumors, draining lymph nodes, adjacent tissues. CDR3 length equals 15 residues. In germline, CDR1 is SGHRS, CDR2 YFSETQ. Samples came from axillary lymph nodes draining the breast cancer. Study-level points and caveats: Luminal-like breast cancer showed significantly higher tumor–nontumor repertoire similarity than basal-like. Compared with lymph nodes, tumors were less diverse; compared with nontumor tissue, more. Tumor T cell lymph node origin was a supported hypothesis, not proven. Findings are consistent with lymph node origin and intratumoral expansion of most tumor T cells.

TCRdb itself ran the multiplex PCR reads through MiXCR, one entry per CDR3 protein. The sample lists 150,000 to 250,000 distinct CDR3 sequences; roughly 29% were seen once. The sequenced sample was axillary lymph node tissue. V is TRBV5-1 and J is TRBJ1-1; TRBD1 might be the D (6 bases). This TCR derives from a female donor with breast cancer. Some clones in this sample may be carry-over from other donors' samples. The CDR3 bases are TGTGCCAGCAGTTGGGGGCAGGGAGGTAACACTGAAGCTTCCTTT. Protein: CASSWGQGGNTEASF.